These 30 T cell receptor beta chains came from one sample sequenced in a study of identical twins. TCRdb processed the 5' RACE reads anew with MiXCR; each CDR3 protein has one entry. The profile shows just under 650,000 distinct CDR3 sequences, under 8.5% of them singletons. A further study also used this sample, focusing on yellow fever vaccine responses in identical twins.

The sequenced sample was PBMCs. The receptors were sampled from a woman between 18 and 29 years old in good health.

The chain employs TRBV10-3 and TRBJ2-3; D gene unclear. Germline V gene lookup returns CDR1 ENHRY and CDR2 SYGVKD. The CDR3 runs to 15 residues. Trimming removed 2 bases from V and 5 bases from J, with 14 bases in between. CDR3 nucleotides: TGTGCCATCAGTGAGCTGGGTTCCAACGGAGATACGCAGTATTTT. Protein: CAISELGSNGDTQYF.

This clonotype was seen ten or more times. The chain has TRBV12-3 or TRBV12-4 and TRBJ2-1, with a tentative D call TRBD2 (6 bases). CDR3 length equals 17 residues. Trimming stripped 5 bases from V and 5 bases from J, with 22 bases between. Here the CDR3 DNA reads TGTGCCAGCAGTCGAGGGCCACGGGACTCGAACCACAATGAGCAGTTCTTC. The encoded protein is CASSRGPRDSNHNEQFF.

The sample holds a few counts of this clonotype. The genes are TRBV10-3 and TRBJ1-3, with 9 bases matching TRBD1. The trim removed 5 bases at V and 3 bases at J, leaving 2 bases unmatched. Looked up from germline, CDR1 is ENHRY and CDR2 is SYGVKD. The CDR3 sequence is 14 residues long. The CDR3 protein is CAISTDRGGNTIYF. The CDR3 DNA follows: TGTGCCATCAGTACGGACAGGGGTGGAAACACCATATATTTT.

This clonotype has ten or more counts. The CDR3 sequence is CSAHTTGGETQYF. CDR3 sequence (DNA): TGCAGTGCTCACACCACAGGGGGAGAGACCCAGTACTTC. The V and J genes are TRBV20-1 and TRBJ2-5; 8 bases are a match to TRBD1. The CDR3 has 13 residues. Looked up from germline, CDR1 is DFQATT and CDR2 is SNEGSKA (reference sequence). With V trimmed by 5 bases and J by 4 bases, 6 bases remained unmatched.

The rearrangement links TRBV7-3 to TRBJ2-3; 8 positions agree with TRBD2. The junction had 14 bases not matched to a gene; V was cut back by 5 bases and J by 4 bases. Germline CDR1 and CDR2: SGHTA and FQGTGA. This CDR3 region has 17 residues. Here the CDR3 reads CASSPLGRREVPDTQYF. The CDR3 DNA sequence: TGTGCCAGCAGCCCCTTGGGCAGGCGGGAGGTCCCAGATACGCAGTATTTT. The full variable domain, its missing parts supplied by reference TRBV7-3 and TRBJ2-3, is GAGVSQTPSNKVTEKGKYVELRCDPISGHTALYWYRQSLGQGPEFLIYFQGTGAADDSGLPNDRFFAVRPEGSVSTLKIQRTERGDSAVYLCASSPLGRREVPDTQYFGPGTRLTVL.

This clonotype was picked up many times. The V gene is TRBV10-1, the J gene TRBJ2-2; 8 nucleotides align to TRBD1. Trimming at V came to 0 bases and at J to 7 bases, leaving 13 bases not matched to a gene. From germline, CDR1 is WNHNN and CDR2 SYGVQD (reference sequence). The CDR3 loop spans 18 amino acids. The CDR3 DNA follows: TGCGCCAGCAGTGAGTCGGGAGGAGTAACAGGGGGTAACGGGGAGCTGTTTTTT. Its protein product is CASSESGGVTGGNGELFF.

The sample holds a few counts of this clonotype. V and J are TRBV7-9 and TRBJ2-3; D gene uncertain. The CDR3 covers 15 residues. Trimming took off 1 base at V and 5 bases at J, with 13 bases between the two ends. CDR1 is SEHNR, CDR2 FQNEAQ, per germline (reference sequence). DNA for the CDR3: TGTGCCAGCAGCTTAGAAGGGCCCCGAGGAGATACGCAGTATTTT. Translation: CASSLEGPRGDTQYF.

This clonotype was counted ten times or more. The chain couples TRBV29-1 to TRBJ1-2, with D unclear. The CDR3 totals 11 residues. Germline V gene sequence: CDR1 SQVTM, CDR2 ANQGSEA. The ends were cut back, 3 bases at V and 7 bases at J, with 9 bases in the middle. The CDR3 DNA reads as TGCAGCGTTGAGGACCCCAGTGGCTACACCTTC. It codes for CSVEDPSGYTF.

The chain uses TRBV20-1 and TRBJ2-5, with 10 bases that match TRBD2. The CDR3 runs to 16 residues. The germline CDR1 and CDR2 sequences are DFQATT and SNEGSKA (reference sequence). The J segment lost 0 bases and the V segment lost 1 base, leaving 5 bases of the junction unmatched. Here the CDR3 reads CSARGRLAGNQETQYF. CDR3 DNA sequence: TGCAGTGCTAGAGGTAGACTAGCGGGTAACCAAGAGACCCAGTACTTC.

This clonotype was detected a few times. The J gene is TRBJ2-2, the V gene TRBV29-1; D possibly corresponds to TRBD1 (5 bases). This CDR3 comprises 13 residues. V dropped 7 bases and J dropped 1 base, with 10 bases sitting between them. Germline V CDR1 and CDR2: SQVTM, ANQGSEA. CDR3 nucleotides: TGCAGCGGTGATGACAGGAACACCGGGGAGCTGTTTTTT. Protein: CSGDDRNTGELFF.

This clonotype occurred a few times. The rearrangement links TRBV7-8 to TRBJ1-6, with 7 bases fitting TRBD1. Germline V lookup: CDR1 SGHVS, CDR2 FQNEAQ. This CDR3 comprises 15 residues. After removal of 0 bases from V and 9 bases from J, the junction contained 5 bases not matched to a gene. The CDR3 region has the DNA TGTGCCAGCAGCTTAGCCGACAGGGTTATTTCACCCCTCCACTTT. Translating it yields CASSLADRVISPLHF.

On this clonotype itself: This could be a read error, since a much larger clone is one nucleotide away. This chain joins TRBV20-1 and TRBJ2-3, with TRBD2 as a possible D gene (5 bases). CDR1 is DFQATT and CDR2 is SNEGSKA in the germline V gene (reference sequence). The CDR3 extends over 15 amino acids. CDR3 loop: CCATKLETDADTQYF. The CDR3 DNA follows: TGCTGTGCTACAAAACTAGAAACGGACGCGGATACGCAGTATTTT.

This clonotype has at least ten counts. The V and J genes are TRBV20-1 and TRBJ2-3; D gene ambiguous. Trimming left V 1 base short and J 0 bases short, with 11 bases between. Germline CDR1 DFQATT, CDR2 SNEGSKA (reference sequence). The CDR3 spans 15 residues. CDR3: CSARGPTTSTDTQYF. The DNA of the CDR3 is TGCAGTGCTAGAGGCCCCACTACTAGCACAGATACGCAGTATTTT.

This clonotype was counted only a few times. The J gene is TRBJ1-2, the V gene TRBV15; D is ambiguous. V lost 3 bases to trimming and J lost 8 bases, with 7 bases between them. CDR3 length: 11 amino acids. Germline V gene lookup returns CDR1 LNHNV and CDR2 YYDKDF (reference sequence). CDR3 DNA: TGTGCCACCAGCAGCACGGAGGGCTACACCTTC. Its translation: CATSSTEGYTF. The complete variable domain, with remaining parts taken from reference TRBV15 and TRBJ1-2, reads DAMVIQNPRYQVTQFGKPVTLSCSQTLNHNVMYWYQQKSSQAPKLLFHYYDKDFNNEADTPDNFQSRRPNTSFCFLDIRSPGLGDTAMYLCATSSTEGYTFGSGTRLTVV.

This clonotype has a handful of counts. V usage is TRBV4-2 and J usage is TRBJ2-1; TRBD2 might be the D (7 bases). The V end lost 0 bases, the J end lost 6 bases, and 12 bases lay between the germline ends. The CDR3 spans 15 residues. The germline V gene has CDR1 LGHNA and CDR2 YNFKEQ. CDR3 DNA: TGTGCCAGCAGCCAAGAAGGGGGGGCCATCAATGAGCAGTTCTTC. It is translated as CASSQEGGAINEQFF.

This chain links TRBV5-1 with TRBJ2-6; 7 positions match TRBD1. The length of the CDR3 is 18 residues. The V and J ends lost 0 bases and 0 bases, in that order; junction bases with no gene match: 6. Germline V gene data show CDR1 as SGHRS and CDR2 as YFSETQ. CDR3 bases: TGCGCCAGCAGCTTGGGAGGGACAGCCTACTCTGGGGCCAACGTCCTGACTTTC. Protein product: CASSLGGTAYSGANVLTF.

J is TRBJ2-4 and V is TRBV10-3; 15 bases fit TRBD2. CDR1 and CDR2 from the germline V gene are ENHRY and SYGVKD. V was pared by 0 bases and J by 4 bases, with 7 bases of the junction left unmatched. CDR3 length: 19 residues. The CDR3 is CAISESGTSGRLEKNIQYF. The CDR3 DNA is TGTGCCATCAGTGAGTCGGGGACTAGCGGGAGGCTGGAGAAAAACATTCAGTACTTC.

As DNA, the CDR3 is TGTGCCAGCAGTCCCGGGACTAGCGTGATCTACAATGAGCAGTTCTTC. Protein sequence: CASSPGTSVIYNEQFF. V gene TRBV6-1 combines with J gene TRBJ2-1; 10 nucleotides match TRBD2. V shed 5 bases, J shed 3 bases, and the junction held 7 bases outside the gene matches. The CDR3 has 16 amino acids. Germline V CDR1 and CDR2: MNHNS, SASEGT.

The V and J genes are TRBV5-6 and TRBJ2-4, with 9 bases that match TRBD1. CDR3 length: 16 amino acids. CDR1 is SGHDT and CDR2 is YYEEEE in the germline V gene. Losses at the gene ends were 2 bases for V and 8 bases for J; bases not matched to a gene: 11. CDR3 amino acids: CASSFTGQGRVHIQYF. Written as DNA, the CDR3 is TGTGCCAGCAGCTTTACGGGACAGGGACGGGTACACATTCAGTACTTC. Full variable domain (remainder filled in from reference TRBV5-6 and TRBJ2-4): DAGVTQSPTHLIKTRGQQVTLRCSPKSGHDTVSWYQQALGQGPQFIFQYYEEEERQRGNFPDRFSGHQFPNYSSELNVNALLLGDSALYLCASSFTGQGRVHIQYFGAGTRLSVL.

Of note for this clonotype: Germline and junction disagree at one end, which may indicate a read error. The V and J genes are TRBV20-1 and TRBJ1-1; a possible D gene is TRBD1 (6 bases). The CDR3 spans 13 residues. CDR1 DFQATT and CDR2 SNEGSKA come from the germline V gene (reference sequence). The CDR3 bases are TGCAGTGCTAGACGGGACATGAACTCTGAAGCTTTCTTT. It is translated as CSARRDMNSEAFF.

The rearrangement uses TRBV7-4 and TRBJ2-7; TRBD2 agrees at 16 bases. The length of the CDR3 is 19 residues. Germline V lookup: CDR1 SGHVT, CDR2 SQSDAQ. The DNA for the CDR3 is TGTACCTGCAGCTCGCCGGGACTAGCGGGAGGGCCTGTATCCCACGAGCAGTACTTC. This codes for CTCSSPGLAGGPVSHEQYF.

The table lists this clonotype with a few counts. The chain uses TRBV28 and TRBJ2-7; no reliable D call. The CDR3 runs to 14 residues. Germline V gene sequence: CDR1 MDHEN, CDR2 SYDVKM. V lost 6 bases to trimming and J lost 3 bases, with 15 bases between them. The CDR3 DNA sequence: TGTGCCAGCAGATCCCCATCCAGGAACTACGAGCAGTACGTC. It codes for CASRSPSRNYEQYV.

This clonotype has more than one count but fewer than ten. The V call is TRBV28, the J call TRBJ2-7; 8 nucleotides align to TRBD1. Trimming at V came to 6 bases and at J to 3 bases, leaving 7 bases not matched to a gene. Germline CDR1 reads MDHEN; CDR2 reads SYDVKM. The CDR3 spans 14 residues. The CDR3 DNA reads TGTGCCAGCAGCGAGAGACAGGGGATCTACGAGCAGTACTTC. This translates into CASSERQGIYEQYF.

In its sample, this clonotype was seen a few times. The rearrangement uses TRBV6-1 and TRBJ2-1, with a weak D call TRBD2 (5 bases). With 8 bases removed from V and 6 bases from J, the gap between germline ends came to 17 bases. The CDR3 covers 14 residues. In germline, CDR1 is MNHNS, CDR2 SASEGT. The CDR3 sequence: CASSGLRTGNEQFF. The CDR3 DNA is TGTGCCAGCTCGGGGTTACGTACGGGCAATGAGCAGTTCTTC.

This clonotype was counted at least ten times. The chain joins TRBV10-3 to TRBJ2-3, with D possibly TRBD2 on 6 matching bases. Per the germline V gene, CDR1 is ENHRY and CDR2 is SYGVKD. Between the trimmed V and J ends, which lost 7 bases and 2 bases, there was a span of 10 bases. The CDR3 contains 13 residues. The CDR3 loop reads CAIMARDTDTQYF. DNA of the CDR3: TGTGCCATCATGGCGCGGGACACAGATACGCAGTATTTT.

About this clonotype itself: Germline and junction disagree at one end, which may indicate a read error. The rearrangement joins TRBV3-1 to TRBJ2-1, with 10 bases aligning to TRBD2. The CDR3 is made up of 17 amino acids. CDR1 is LGHDT, CDR2 YNNKEL, per germline (reference sequence). For the CDR3, the DNA is TGTGCCTGCAGCCAAGGGCTCACTAGCGGGATCAACAATGAGCAGTTCTTC. Protein: CACSQGLTSGINNEQFF.

This clonotype was found a few times. The V gene is TRBV20-1, the J gene TRBJ2-2; D may be TRBD1 (6 bases). Germline V lookup: CDR1 DFQATT, CDR2 SNEGSKA (reference sequence). The CDR3 consists of 18 residues. V was pared by 3 bases and J by 0 bases, with 20 bases between. As DNA, the CDR3 is TGCAGTGCTAGTGGGGGCCTTCGAGGGTTCTCGAACACCGGGGAGCTGTTTTTT. This translates into CSASGGLRGFSNTGELFF.

The chain links TRBV5-1 to TRBJ1-2; D call uncertain. Trimming took 4 bases from V and 4 from J, leaving 11 bases between them. This CDR3 is 13 amino acids long. Per the germline V gene, CDR1 is SGHRS and CDR2 is YFSETQ. CDR3 DNA sequence: TGCGCCAGCAGCCCTAGCGGATTCTATGGCTACACCTTC. This gives the protein CASSPSGFYGYTF.

The CDR3 spells CASSARVAETQYF. Written as DNA, the CDR3 is TGCGCCAGCAGTGCTCGGGTTGCAGAGACCCAGTACTTC. The chain couples TRBV10-2 to TRBJ2-5; D unclear. From germline, CDR1 is WSHSY and CDR2 SAAADI. Trimming shortened V by 4 bases and J by 4 bases, and 10 bases separated the two germline ends. The CDR3 extends over 13 amino acids.

This clonotype turned up a few times. The CDR3 bases are TGCAGTGCTAGAGATCTGGACGGGGAATTTGACACAGATACGCAGTATTTT. Its translation: CSARDLDGEFDTDTQYF. The chain has TRBV20-1 and TRBJ2-3; a weak D match, TRBD2 (5 bases). The ends were cut back, 0 bases at V and 2 bases at J, with 18 bases in the middle. Germline lookup yields CDR1 DFQATT and CDR2 SNEGSKA (reference sequence). The CDR3 is 17 residues long.